Detailed here is one TCR beta chain. No antigen is known for it. No qualities accompany the bases; no much larger clone lies one base away. Peripheral blood CD8+ and CD4+ T cells from healthy donors, Susac syndrome patients and multiple sclerosis patients were profiled using high-throughput TCR beta sequencing. Recently defined diagnostic criteria for definite or probable disease were met by the Susac syndrome patients. Bulk CD8+ and CD4+ T cells were purified by magnetic negative isolation, whereas CD8+ TEMRA cells were enriched by FACS. Blood was collected in EDTA tubes and processed within 24 hours, with PBMCs isolated through density gradient centrifugation. PBMCs intended for TCR sequencing were cryopreserved in liquid nitrogen and thawed later in a water bath at 37 degrees C. The sorted or isolated CD4+, CD8+ and CD8+ TEMRA cells reached a purity of at least 90%. Trimming removed 3 bases from V and 7 bases from J, leaving 16 bases between the germline ends. CDR1 and CDR2 are read off the germline V gene as KGHSH and LQKENI. Reading from cysteine to phenylalanine, the CDR3 counts 15 amino acids. Only the CDR3 portion is preserved as DNA: 45 bases, with reading frame beginning at the first base.

RNA was extracted with the RNeasy kit and roughly 0.5 to 1 ug was reverse transcribed using random hexamers. The immunoSEQ multiplex PCR assay, covering 54 Vbeta and 13 Jbeta segments, was used to amplify TCR beta CDR3 regions. PCR amplification bias was corrected by using a synthetic template baseline for primer optimization and computational correction. The paper's processing steps were these. Only productive sequences were kept, with reads annotated to V, D and J genes according to IMGT and analyzed in immunoSEQ Analyzer. Clonality was computed as one minus Shannon entropy normalized by log2 of the number of productive unique sequences. For each patient and control, public and private clones were evaluated within the 100 most prevalent clones. Susac-specific clones were defined as absent from healthy and MS cohorts, roughly 1,100 published viral clones and other ImmuneACCESS disease sequences. TCRdb trimmed the raw reads at Q25, called clones with MiXCR and kept productive beta chains. Rows with a matching CDR3 protein are joined into one entry that keeps the most common DNA and genes. The V and J calls here are based on TCRdb, not the publication. Present in this sample are 200,000 to 300,000 distinct CDR3 sequences, about 95% of which were seen just once. Of the sample, approximately 0.1% is held by the ten largest clones.

This record comes from a study of CD8 T cells in Susac syndrome (dated by TCRdb to the late 2010s). Concerning the study at large: Among the sequenced Susac syndrome patients, roughly six had clinically active disease and roughly 8 were in clinical remission. At the time of blood withdrawal, Susac syndrome patients were either therapy-naive, taking corticosteroids (with some also receiving IVIg), or on IVIg alone. Whether CD8+ T cell activation and differentiation in Susac syndrome was antigen driven was tested using repertoire sequencing.

Results and caveats for the whole study, not just this receptor: In patients with Susac syndrome, the CD4+ T cell repertoire showed no detectable clonal expansion. The study acknowledged that relatively few individuals were included in the TCR sequencing and HLA analysis.

Recombination linked TRBV18 to TRBJ1-5; a tentative D match to TRBD1 spans 6 bases. Input material: CD4+ T cells from PBMCs. The sequence was collected from a human donor with Susac syndrome. The CDR3 sequence is CASSPSTGLNQPQHF. The bases read TGTGCCAGCTCACCTTCGACAGGCCTCAACCAGCCCCAGCATTTT. Full variable domain (CDR3 extended with the reference TRBV18 and TRBJ1-5 proteins): NAGVMQNPRHLVRRRGQEARLRCSPMKGHSHVYWYRQLPEEGLKFMVYLQKENIIDESGMPKERFSAEFPKEGPSILRIQQVVRGDSAAYFCASSPSTGLNQPQHFGDGTRLSIL.